The clone carrying this TCR beta chain has at least ten counts. This sample was included in a study of early T cells in non-severe SARS-CoV-2 infection. Individual cDNA molecules were tagged with unique molecular identifiers, the study reported. TCRdb recomputed calls from the 5' RACE reads with MiXCR, one row per CDR3 protein. Among 48,000 or so distinct CDR3 sequences listed, roughly 6.2% were seen once. Trimming left V 6 bases short and J 2 bases short, with 11 bases between. There are 15 residues in the CDR3. Per the germline V gene, CDR1 is SNHLY and CDR2 is FYNNEI. This chain links TRBV2 with TRBJ2-6; no firm D call. The sequencing used whole blood, collected at baseline. The clonotype was recovered from an adult who was a healthcare worker with PCR-confirmed SARS-CoV-2 infection or an uninfected control (not recorded which). The CDR3 here is CASRAQAAGANVLTF. CDR3 DNA sequence: TGTGCCAGCAGGGCCCAGGCTGCTGGGGCCAACGTCCTGACTTTC.